Following are 17 T cell receptor beta chains from one sample sequenced in a study of technical replicates of blood from four donors (dated by TCRdb to the late 2010s). The library was prepared using the immunoSEQ multiplex PCR assay. The table was pulled from immuneACCESS by TCRdb, which kept in-frame rearrangements only. Such tables lose some clones; where checked, under half of the loss comes from unresolved V genes, and the rest has no known cause. Recorded for this sample are 91,000 or so clones; 95% of them occurred a single time. The ten largest clones represent over 0.2% of the sample. Sequences were obtained from T cells isolated from PBMCs. Receptors were obtained from a human donor in good health.

V gene TRBV27 combines with J gene TRBJ1-2, with TRBD1 identical over 8 bases. The CDR3 spans 16 residues. V shed 4 bases and J 6 bases; nucleotides not matched to a gene: 13. Germline CDR1 and CDR2: MNHEY and SMNVEV (reference sequence). CDR3 nucleotides: TGTGCCAGCAGTTGGGAGTCAGGGGGCGGATCGAATGGCTACACCTTC. Protein: CASSWESGGGSNGYTF.

The chain is built from TRBV10-1 and TRBJ2-7; the D gene is possibly TRBD2 (5 bases). In germline, CDR1 is WNHNN, CDR2 SYGVQD (reference sequence). Trimming stripped 0 bases from V and 6 bases from J, with 18 bases between. The CDR3 runs to 16 residues. CDR3 loop: CASSESVAGPATEQYF. The CDR3 DNA reads TGCGCCAGCAGTGAGTCGGTGGCGGGCCCGGCGACCGAGCAGTACTTC.

Worth noting for this clone: The CDR3 end shows no conserved phenylalanine or tryptophan, and so a read error is likely. This rearrangement joins TRBV18 to TRBJ2-3, with 9 nucleotides matching TRBD2. The CDR3 consists of 15 residues. CDR1 KGHSH and CDR2 LQKENI come from the germline V gene. V gave up 3 bases and J gave up 10 bases; unmatched junction bases: 11. CDR3 residues: CASSPEASGNSPQYL. In nucleotides, the CDR3 is TGTGCCAGCTCACCTGAGGCTAGCGGGAACAGTCCGCAGTATCTT.

The chain links TRBV19 to TRBJ2-2, with 11 nucleotides matching TRBD2. The CDR3 has 17 amino acids. The V gene end was trimmed by 5 bases and the J gene end by 7 bases; junction bases not matched to a gene: 12. In germline, CDR1 is LNHDA, CDR2 SQIVND (reference sequence). The CDR3 DNA follows: TGTGCCAGTAGTCTCAGGAGTAGCGGGAGGGCCGGCGGGGAGCTGTTTTTT. Protein: CASSLRSSGRAGGELFF.

The chain combines TRBV4-2 with TRBJ1-1; no firm D call. Per the germline V gene, CDR1 is LGHNA and CDR2 is YNFKEQ. CDR3 size: 15 residues. Trimming shortened V by 0 bases and J by 8 bases, and 16 bases separated the two germline ends. The CDR3: CASSQDRPSNGEAFF. CDR3 bases: TGTGCCAGCAGCCAAGACCGACCGTCTAACGGGGAAGCTTTCTTT.

The CDR3 spells CASSQPSDSGYTF. The DNA of the CDR3 is TGCGCCAGCAGCCAACCGTCGGACAGTGGCTACACCTTC. J is TRBJ1-2 and V is TRBV4-1; D might be TRBD1 (6 bases). This CDR3 is 13 amino acids long. The germline gives CDR1 MGHRA, CDR2 YSYEKL. V was trimmed by 2 bases and J by 7 bases, leaving 11 bases between them.

The genes are TRBV6-1 and TRBJ1-3, with D possibly matching TRBD1 (5 bases). Trimming stripped 5 bases from V and 0 bases from J, with 8 bases between. The germline CDR1 and CDR2 sequences are MNHNS and SASEGT. The CDR3 extends over 14 amino acids. This CDR3 is CASSLQASGNTIYF. As DNA, the CDR3 is TGTGCCAGCAGTCTACAGGCCTCTGGAAACACCATATATTTT.

The genes are TRBV7-3 and TRBJ2-5, with 11 bases fitting TRBD2. The germline V gene has CDR1 SGHTA and CDR2 FQGTGA. There are 15 residues in the CDR3. After removal of 6 bases from V and 5 bases from J, the junction contained 8 bases not matched to a gene. DNA for the CDR3: TGTGCCAGCAGTCAGACTAGCGGGGAATGGGAGACCCAGTACTTC. This gives the protein CASSQTSGEWETQYF.

The rearrangement links TRBV5-4 to TRBJ2-7; TRBD2 matches at 7 bases. Per germline, CDR1 SGHNT and CDR2 YYREEE (reference sequence). The CDR3 covers 15 residues. The V and J ends lost 3 bases and 3 bases, in that order; junction bases with no gene match: 9. CDR3 bases: TGTGCCAGCAGCTCCCTGGCGGGAGCAAGCTACGAGCAGTACTTC. Translation: CASSSLAGASYEQYF.

This clone has just one count. The chain couples TRBV27 to TRBJ2-1; perhaps TRBD2 as D (7 bases). V shed 2 bases and J shed 1 base, with 9 bases lying between them. The CDR3 covers 15 residues. Germline values: CDR1 MNHEY, CDR2 SMNVEV (reference sequence). The CDR3 DNA reads as TGTGCCAGCAGTTTAAGGGGGGGATCCTACAATGAGCAGTTCTTC. Its translation is CASSLRGGSYNEQFF.

The V and J genes are TRBV2 and TRBJ1-3; 9 bases match TRBD1. The CDR3 loop spans 14 amino acids. Germline V gene lookup returns CDR1 SNHLY and CDR2 FYNNEI. The V gene end was trimmed by 5 bases and the J gene end by 6 bases; junction bases not matched to a gene: 5. The CDR3 is CASSIRTGENTIYF. CDR3 DNA sequence: TGTGCCAGCAGTATTCGGACAGGGGAAAACACCATATATTTT.

The rearrangement links TRBV27 to TRBJ1-3; 8 bases line up with TRBD1. V dropped 4 bases and J dropped 4; count of bases not matched to a gene: 3. Per germline, CDR1 MNHEY and CDR2 SMNVEV (reference sequence). The CDR3 totals 14 residues. CDR3 nucleotide sequence: TGTGCCAGCAGTTCGGACAGGGAAGGAAACACCATATATTTT. It yields the protein CASSSDREGNTIYF.

This chain connects TRBV6-5 to TRBJ2-3; perhaps TRBD1 as D (5 bases). This CDR3 has 12 amino acids. CDR1 is MNHEY, CDR2 SVGAGI, per germline. Trimming shortened V by 5 bases and J by 10 bases, and 13 bases separated the two germline ends. CDR3 in DNA: TGTGCCAGCAGTCCTAGTGAAGGGGCGCAGTATTTT. Residues: CASSPSEGAQYF.

The CDR3, as DNA: TGTGCCTGGAGTGTTAGCTGGGGCGGGGGGCTAGGCGGCTACACCTTC. This codes for CAWSVSWGGGLGGYTF. The rearrangement uses TRBV30 and TRBJ1-2; perhaps TRBD1 as D (6 bases). Germline V gene lookup returns CDR1 GTSNPN and CDR2 SVGIG (reference sequence). This CDR3 comprises 16 residues. The ends were cut back, 0 bases at V and 8 bases at J, with 22 bases in the middle.

This chain joins TRBV27 and TRBJ2-3, with D perhaps TRBD1 (5 bases). Per the germline V gene, CDR1 is MNHEY and CDR2 is SMNVEV (reference sequence). The CDR3 is made up of 14 amino acids. V was shortened by 6 bases and J by 5 bases, with 15 bases between the two germline ends. For the CDR3, the DNA is TGTGCCAGCAGCTCCCCTCTCCAGGGAGATACGCAGTATTTT. It yields the protein CASSSPLQGDTQYF.

This chain links TRBV19 with TRBJ2-5; no firm D call. CDR3 size: 15 residues. V lost 5 bases and J 1 base, leaving 14 bases between the germline ends. The germline CDR1 and CDR2 sequences are LNHDA and SQIVND (reference sequence). CDR3 coding DNA: TGTGCCAGTAGTCTGCGTTTCGTGAGCCAAGAGACCCAGTACTTC. Its protein product is CASSLRFVSQETQYF.

The V gene is TRBV4-1, the J gene TRBJ2-3; 7 bases fit TRBD2. The germline V gene has CDR1 MGHRA and CDR2 YSYEKL. The CDR3 length is 15 residues. The V segment lost 0 bases and the J segment 7 bases; nucleotides outside the gene matches: 7. The CDR3 nucleotides are TGCGCCAGCAGCCAAGAAGGGCTAGCGGCCCATACGCAGTATTTT. Amino acid sequence: CASSQEGLAAHTQYF.